Listed below are T cell receptor beta chains from one sample, sequenced in a study of human T cells and chemical hapten exposure. TCRdb ran MiXCR on the RACE reads and lists one entry per CDR3 protein. The sample shows approximately 400,000 distinct CDR3 sequences, approximately 5.1% of them seen only once. The source material was whole blood, sampled in connection with sensitization to the hapten diphenylcyclopropenone (DPC). The receptor set was obtained from a woman in her fifties or sixties with alopecia areata. Some clones in this sample may be carry-over from other donors' samples. The CDR3 runs from the conserved cysteine through the conserved F or W. D genes are given only for firm matches. Part of the rows lack a size; the others show once, few, many or a class for expanded clones.

abundance | d_gene | j_gene | v_gene | CDR3nt | CDR3aa
NA | NA | TRBJ1-6 | TRBV11-2 | TGTGCCAGCAGCTTAGTAGGTTTACCCCTCCACTTT | CASSLVGLPLHF
many | TRBD2 | TRBJ2-7 | TRBV7-2 | TGTGCCAGCAGCTTCGGGAGGCCGGGTAGCTACGAGCAGTACTTC | CASSFGRPGSYEQYF
many | NA | TRBJ2-1 | TRBV7-2 | TGTGCCAGCAGCTTAACTAGTTATGAGCAGTTCTTC | CASSLTSYEQFF
many | TRBD2 | TRBJ2-2 | TRBV2 | TGTGCCAGCAGGATGACTAGCGGGGGGGCCGGGGAGCTGTTTTTT | CASRMTSGGAGELFF
many | NA | TRBJ2-6 | TRBV6-5 | TGTGCCAGCAGTTCGAGGGTTGCTGGGGCCAACGTCCTGACTTTC | CASSSRVAGANVLTF
NA | NA | TRBJ1-1 | TRBV3-1 | TGTGCCAGCAGCCAAGATAATCGGGGACCTGAAGCTTTCTTT | CASSQDNRGPEAFF
many | TRBD2 | TRBJ2-1 | TRBV4-3 | TGCGCCAGCAGCCCTGGGACTAGCGGGAACCCCTACAATGAGCAGTTCTTC | CASSPGTSGNPYNEQFF
many | NA | TRBJ1-3 | TRBV12-3/TRBV12-4 | TGTGCCAGCAGCGTACAGGAGGGCAACACCATATATTTT | CASSVQEGNTIYF
few | NA | TRBJ2-1 | TRBV6-6 | TGTGCCAGCAGTCAAGGGGGGAGCGGGATGGACAATGAGCAGTTCTTC | CASSQGGSGMDNEQFF
many | NA | TRBJ2-1 | TRBV2 | TGTGCCAGCAACCGGGACGCTCGTTCAGGCAATGAGCAGTTCTTC | CASNRDARSGNEQFF
few | TRBD1 | TRBJ1-4 | TRBV7-6 | TGTGCCAGCAGCGGGGACAGGGAAAAACTGTTTTTT | CASSGDREKLFF
many | NA | TRBJ1-1 | TRBV7-9 | TGTGCCAGCAGCTTAGGTTGGACGGCTTTGAAGGAGGAAGCTTTCTTT | CASSLGWTALKEEAFF
few | TRBD2 | TRBJ2-1 | TRBV7-7 | TGTGCCAGCAGCCCCCGACTAGCGGGAGTGGATGAGCAGTTCTTC | CASSPRLAGVDEQFF
few | NA | TRBJ2-1 | TRBV20-1 | TGCAGTGCTAGAGACCTCACAGGGTATGGCGGCAATGAGCAGTTCTTC | CSARDLTGYGGNEQFF
few | NA | TRBJ1-1 | TRBV20-1 | TGCAGTGCCCCCGACAGATATCTCACTGAAGCTTTCTTT | CSAPDRYLTEAFF
few | NA | TRBJ2-5 | TRBV18 | TGTGCCAGCTCACCAACGGGGGCAGACCAAGAGACCCAGTACTTC | CASSPTGADQETQYF
few | NA | TRBJ2-2 | TRBV5-1 | TGCGCCAGCAGCCCCTGGGGGGCGGGCGGGGAGCTGTTTTTT | CASSPWGAGGELFF
many | NA | TRBJ1-1 | TRBV30 | TGTGCCTGGAGTCAGGGCACTGAAGCTTTCTTT | CAWSQGTEAFF
many | NA | TRBJ2-1 | TRBV9 | TGTGCCAGCAGCGTAGGTCCCTCAGGCGGTGAGCAGTTCTTC | CASSVGPSGGEQFF
many | NA | TRBJ2-4 | TRBV11-2 | TGTGCCAGCAGTCCTCGTGTGGGGTTTACAGGGACCAAAAACATTCAGTACTTC | CASSPRVGFTGTKNIQYF
few | NA | TRBJ1-2 | TRBV7-9 | TGTGCCAGCAGCTTACAGAGTACGGGTCGTCAATATGGCTACACCTTC | CASSLQSTGRQYGYTF
many | TRBD2 | TRBJ2-7 | TRBV28 | TGTGCCAGCTGCCCCCCCGGGAGGGCCGTGGCGCAGTACTTC | CASCPPGRAVAQYF
many | TRBD2 | TRBJ2-1 | TRBV6-2/TRBV6-3 | TGTGCCAGCAGTACTAGCGGGGGCCTGAACAATGAGCAGTTCTTC | CASSTSGGLNNEQFF
few | NA | TRBJ2-5 | TRBV4-3 | TGCGCCAGCAGCCACGGACAGCAAGAGACCCAGTACTTC | CASSHGQQETQYF
NA | NA | TRBJ1-5 | TRBV28 | TGTGCCAGCAGTTTGATCGGACAGACTAGCAATCAGCCCCAGCATTTT | CASSLIGQTSNQPQHF
many | NA | TRBJ2-3 | TRBV6-5 | TGTGCCAGCAGCGACCGGGCTGTCGCTCCAGATACGCAGTATTTT | CASSDRAVAPDTQYF
many | NA | TRBJ1-1 | TRBV6-2/TRBV6-3 | TGTGCCAGCAGTGGAACCGGGGCGTACACTGAAGCTTTCTTT | CASSGTGAYTEAFF
many | NA | TRBJ2-1 | TRBV5-1 | TGCGCCAGCAGCTTGGTGGGGGGATTAGATGAGCAGTTCTTC | CASSLVGGLDEQFF
many | NA | TRBJ2-2 | TRBV4-2 | TGTGCCAGCAGCCAAGATCATCTCCCTCTCGCTGACACCGGGGAGCTGTTTTTT | CASSQDHLPLADTGELFF
NA | TRBD2 | TRBJ2-3 | TRBV15 | TGTGCCACCAGCAGACGCCGACTAGCGGGATTCACAGATACGCAGTATTTT | CATSRRRLAGFTDTQYF
few | TRBD2 | TRBJ2-3 | TRBV20-1 | TGCAGTGCTAGGGGCCGGCGGGAGGCGCCCCCAGATACGCAGTATTTT | CSARGRREAPPDTQYF
many | TRBD1 | TRBJ1-6 | TRBV18 | TGTGCCAGCTCACCCGGGACAGCCACTAATTCACCCCTCCACTTT | CASSPGTATNSPLHF
many | TRBD1 | TRBJ2-1 | TRBV29-1 | TGCAGCGTTCCCCGGGACAGAAACTACAATGAGCAGTTCTTC | CSVPRDRNYNEQFF
few | NA | TRBJ1-1 | TRBV7-9 | TGTGCCAGCAGCTTCTCGCTTGGGGCCACTGAAGCTTTCTTT | CASSFSLGATEAFF
many | TRBD2 | TRBJ2-3 | TRBV9 | TGTGCCAGCAGCACCCGCGGGGGGGCCGGAGATACGCAGTATTTT | CASSTRGGAGDTQYF
many | NA | TRBJ2-5 | TRBV7-2 | TGTGCCAGCAGCTCGCTCCATACTATTGGGCAAGAGACCCAGTACTTC | CASSSLHTIGQETQYF
many | TRBD2 | TRBJ2-1 | TRBV5-6 | TGTGCCAGCAGCCGACTTTTGTTGCTAGCGGGAGTAGGTGAGCAGTTCTTC | CASSRLLLLAGVGEQFF
many | TRBD1 | TRBJ2-5 | TRBV29-1 | TGCAGCTTAACCTCGGGACAGGGATCGACCCAGTACTTC | CSLTSGQGSTQYF
NA | TRBD2 | TRBJ2-1 | TRBV12-3/TRBV12-4 | TGTGCCAGCACCTCCCCTACCGGGAGGGGAAAGTACAATGAGCAGTTCTTC | CASTSPTGRGKYNEQFF
many | NA | TRBJ2-1 | TRBV7-9 | TGTGCCAGCAGCTTAGTGCCTAGCAGGTACAATGAGCAGTTCTTC | CASSLVPSRYNEQFF
many | NA | TRBJ2-1 | TRBV7-2 | TGTGCCAGCAGCCCGGGACGCGCCAATGAGCAGTTCTTC | CASSPGRANEQFF
few | TRBD1 | TRBJ2-3 | TRBV6-5 | TGTGCCAGCAGACACGGACAGGGGGCGCGTAGCACAGATACGCAGTATTTT | CASRHGQGARSTDTQYF
many | TRBD2 | TRBJ2-1 | TRBV9 | TGTGCCAGCAGCGTAGGACTAGCGAGAGATGAGCAGTTCTTC | CASSVGLARDEQFF
few | NA | TRBJ1-5 | TRBV25-1 | TGTGCCAGCAGTGGACAGGCCTGCCATCAGCCCCAGCATTTT | CASSGQACHQPQHF
many | NA | TRBJ2-7 | TRBV5-5 | TGTGCCAGCAGCCCGGTCCTTGGGGACGAGCAGTACTTC | CASSPVLGDEQYF
NA | NA | TRBJ2-3 | TRBV25-1 | TGTGCCAGCAGTGACCTCCGGGCCGGGGAGGCCCATACGCAGTATTTT | CASSDLRAGEAHTQYF
many | NA | TRBJ2-2 | TRBV6-2/TRBV6-3 | TGTGCCAGCAGTTACGCAACCGGGGAGCTGTTTTTT | CASSYATGELFF
many | NA | TRBJ1-5 | TRBV9 | TGTGCCAGCAGCGTAGAGGACACTTATCAGCCCCAGCATTTT | CASSVEDTYQPQHF
many | TRBD1 | TRBJ2-3 | TRBV6-5 | TGTGCCAGCAGTTACACGGGGACAGGGGTTAGCACAGATACGCAGTATTTT | CASSYTGTGVSTDTQYF
NA | NA | TRBJ1-2 | TRBV27 | TGTGCCAGCAGTTTACGTGTTAACTATGGCTACACCTTC | CASSLRVNYGYTF
NA | TRBD2 | TRBJ2-5 | TRBV13 | TGTGCCAGCAGTCCACGGGGACTAGCGGGGGTGGAGACCCAGTACTTC | CASSPRGLAGVETQYF
NA | TRBD2 | TRBJ2-5 | TRBV6-2/TRBV6-3 | TGTGCCAGCAGGATAGCGGGAGAGGAGACCCAGTACTTC | CASRIAGEETQYF
few | TRBD1 | TRBJ1-2 | TRBV5-6 | TGTGCCAGCAGCTGGAGAAACCGGGACAGGGGAAACAAAAATGGCTACACCTTC | CASSWRNRDRGNKNGYTF
many | NA | TRBJ1-1 | TRBV2 | TGTGCCAGCAGTCTAGACAATCAGACAGGCTTACTGACGGCTTTCTTT | CASSLDNQTGLLTAFF
few | NA | TRBJ1-4 | TRBV29-1 | TGCAGCGTTGTCGCGGATCGGGGGGCCCGGATCCTTTTT | CSVVADRGARILF
many | NA | TRBJ1-2 | TRBV20-1 | TGCAGTGCCAGCGGAGGCCAGGGCTATGGCTACACCTTC | CSASGGQGYGYTF
few | TRBD2 | TRBJ2-1 | TRBV9 | TGTGCCAGCAGCGTAGAGATAGCGGGGGGGACTGAGCAGTTCTTC | CASSVEIAGGTEQFF
few | NA | TRBJ1-1 | TRBV6-2/TRBV6-3 | TGTGCCAGCAGTCACGGGAGGGTTAAACAGACTGAAGCTTTCTTT | CASSHGRVKQTEAFF